A few counts support the clone carrying this TCR beta chain. As yet, its antigen is unknown. The sample originates from a study of CD8+CD57+ T cells in acquired aplastic anemia. In patients chosen for sequencing, flow cytometry had shown CD8+CD57+ cell expansion. Untreated patients provided the blood samples, with no therapy given before sampling. Study-level points and caveats: Patients versus controls showed no significant CD8+ Simpson's diversity difference. Patients and controls had in common 25 to 35 CD8+ CDR3 sequences.

This CDR3 spans 13 amino acids. The V gene's germline CDR1 is SGHTA and CDR2 FQGTGA. V was trimmed by 1 base and J by 9 bases, leaving 10 bases between them. According to the study, genomic DNA was the template for TCR beta VDJ and CDR3 profiling. MiXCR, run by TCRdb on the reads, gives a single entry per CDR3 protein. The sample includes hundreds of thousands of distinct CDR3 sequences, about a third of them seen just once. Sample: sorted CD4+, CD8+, or CD8+CD57+ T cells (not recorded which) from PBMCs. The V and J genes are TRBV7-3 and TRBJ1-5, with D possibly matching TRBD1 (5 bases). The sequence derives from a human donor with aplastic anemia. CDR3 sequence (DNA): TGTGCCAGCAGCTTAAATGGAGGGACGCCCCAGCATTTT. It translates to CASSLNGGTPQHF. Full variable domain (outside the CDR3, taken from reference TRBV7-3 and TRBJ1-5): GAGVSQTPSNKVTEKGKYVELRCDPISGHTALYWYRQSLGQGPEFLIYFQGTGAADDSGLPNDRFFAVRPEGSVSTLKIQRTERGDSAVYLCASSLNGGTPQHFGDGTRLSIL.